This T cell receptor (beta chain) derives from a study of blood T cell repertoires in COVID-19. Study overall: COVID-19 samples collected from the United States, Italy and Spain covered acute and convalescent phases. T cells, B-cell-depleted T cells, or PBMCs supplied cDNA or gDNA.

This CDR3 comprises 16 residues. Per the germline V gene, CDR1 is LNHDA and CDR2 is SQIVND (reference sequence). V lost 8 bases, J lost 5 bases, and 14 bases stayed unmatched. Patients at the Seattle site were enrolled during active infection and followed longitudinally. In the original analysis: Amplification of reference gene primers was used by the study to estimate nucleated cell counts. Clones were sequenced by immunoSEQ multiplex PCR, and TCRdb holds only the in-frame ones, with some missing. That table furnishes V, J and clone size, whereas the DNA furnished D and trimming. Of some 180,000 clones listed, roughly four fifths are singletons.

The sample taken for sequencing was peripheral blood. The V call is TRBV19, the J call TRBJ2-1; TRBD1 matches at 8 bases. This TCR derives from a woman older than 75 with COVID-19, enrolled during active disease. CDR3 coding DNA: TGTGCCAGTTCGGGTAACAGGGGGATGTGGAACAATGAGCAGTTCTTC. It yields the protein CASSGNRGMWNNEQFF. The full variable domain, completed using reference TRBV19 and TRBJ2-1, is DGGITQSPKYLFRKEGQNVTLSCEQNLNHDAMYWYRQDPGQGLRLIYYSQIVNDFQKGDIAEGYSVSREKKESFPLTVTSAQKNPTAFYLCASSGNRGMWNNEQFFGPGTRLTVL.